This TCR beta chain was documented in a study of cytomegalovirus exposure and HLA in healthy donors. Study results and caveats: Diagnosis of cytomegalovirus status made by the classifier reportedly showed high specificity and sensitivity.

Germline V gene lookup returns CDR1 SGHKS and CDR2 YYEKEE (reference sequence). CDR3 length: 14 amino acids. V was clipped by 4 bases and J by 3 bases, with 13 bases between them. With regard to this clone: No antigen is known for it.

Method: immunoSEQ multiplex PCR; TCRdb's copy keeps in-frame clones and lacks some. Of hundreds of thousands of clones in the sample, 75% to 90% were seen once. This chain links TRBV5-5 with TRBJ1-1; no reliable D call. Sequences were obtained from PBMCs. This clonotype was obtained from a woman between 18 and 30 years old in good health and CMV-seronegative. CDR3 coding DNA: TGTGCCAGCAGCCCGACCTACTACTACACTGAAGCTTTCTTT. Residues: CASSPTYYYTEAFF.